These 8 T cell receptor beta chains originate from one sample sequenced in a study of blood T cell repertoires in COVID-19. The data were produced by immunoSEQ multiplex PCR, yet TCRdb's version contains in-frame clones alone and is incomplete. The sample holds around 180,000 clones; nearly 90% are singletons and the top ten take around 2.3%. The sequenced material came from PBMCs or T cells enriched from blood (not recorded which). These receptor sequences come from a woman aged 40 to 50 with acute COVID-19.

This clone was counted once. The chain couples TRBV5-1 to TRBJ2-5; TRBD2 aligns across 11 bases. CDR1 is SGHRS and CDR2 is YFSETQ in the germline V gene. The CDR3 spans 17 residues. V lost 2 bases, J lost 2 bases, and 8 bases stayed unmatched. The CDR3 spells CASSLKGLAGGQETQYF. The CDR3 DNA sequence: TGCGCCAGCAGCTTAAAAGGGTTAGCGGGGGGGCAAGAGACCCAGTACTTC.

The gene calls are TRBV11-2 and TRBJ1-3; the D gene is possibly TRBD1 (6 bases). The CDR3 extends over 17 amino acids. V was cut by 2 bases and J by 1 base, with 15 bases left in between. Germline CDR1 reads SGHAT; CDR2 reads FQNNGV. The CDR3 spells CASSLSPGTRSGNTIYF. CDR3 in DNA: TGTGCCAGCAGCTTATCACCCGGGACAAGATCTGGAAACACCATATATTTT.

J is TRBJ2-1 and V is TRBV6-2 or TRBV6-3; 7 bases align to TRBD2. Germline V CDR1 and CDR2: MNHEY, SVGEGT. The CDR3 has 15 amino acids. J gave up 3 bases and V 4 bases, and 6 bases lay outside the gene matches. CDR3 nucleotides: TGTGCCAGCAGTTCCCTGGGCGGGGGCTACAATGAGCAGTTCTTC. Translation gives CASSSLGGGYNEQFF.

DNA of the CDR3: TGTGCCAGCAGTCCGACGGGGAACGGCTACACCTTC. Translating it yields CASSPTGNGYTF. V and J are TRBV28 and TRBJ1-2; D remains ambiguous. There are 12 residues in the CDR3. V lost 5 bases and J lost 8, with 12 bases in between. Germline V gene data show CDR1 as MDHEN and CDR2 as SYDVKM.

CDR3 amino acids: CASSIVTAGGSDQPQHF. CDR3 sequence (DNA): TGTGCCAGTAGTATAGTTACGGCAGGGGGCTCTGATCAGCCCCAGCATTTT. V gene TRBV19 combines with J gene TRBJ1-5, with 8 positions matching TRBD1. V dropped 1 base and J dropped 5; count of bases not matched to a gene: 10. The CDR3 has 17 residues. Germline CDR1 reads LNHDA; CDR2 reads SQIVND (reference sequence).

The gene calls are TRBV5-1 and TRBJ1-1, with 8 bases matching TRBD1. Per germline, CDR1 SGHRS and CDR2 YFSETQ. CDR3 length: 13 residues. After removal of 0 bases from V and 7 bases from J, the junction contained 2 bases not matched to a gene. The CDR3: CASSLGTGLEAFF. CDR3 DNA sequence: TGCGCCAGCAGCTTGGGGACAGGGCTTGAAGCTTTCTTT. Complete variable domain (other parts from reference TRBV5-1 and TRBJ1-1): KAGVTQTPRYLIKTRGQQVTLSCSPISGHRSVSWYQQTPGQGLQFLFEYFSETQRNKGNFPGRFSGRQFSNSRSEMNVSTLELGDSALYLCASSLGTGLEAFFGQGTRLTVV.

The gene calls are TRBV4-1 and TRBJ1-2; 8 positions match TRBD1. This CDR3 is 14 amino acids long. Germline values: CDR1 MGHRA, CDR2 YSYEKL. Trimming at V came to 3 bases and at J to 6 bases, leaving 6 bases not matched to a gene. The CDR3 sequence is CASSQGQVGNGYTF. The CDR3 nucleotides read TGCGCCAGCAGCCAGGGACAGGTCGGAAATGGCTACACCTTC.

The DNA of the CDR3 is TGTGCCAGCAGTTACACGGGTATCGGCACTGAAGCTTTCTTT. As protein: CASSYTGIGTEAFF. The chain joins TRBV6-5 to TRBJ1-1; D ambiguous. The CDR3 spans 14 residues. Germline V gene data show CDR1 as MNHEY and CDR2 as SVGAGI. Between the trimmed V and J ends, which lost 2 bases and 4 bases, there was a span of 11 bases.